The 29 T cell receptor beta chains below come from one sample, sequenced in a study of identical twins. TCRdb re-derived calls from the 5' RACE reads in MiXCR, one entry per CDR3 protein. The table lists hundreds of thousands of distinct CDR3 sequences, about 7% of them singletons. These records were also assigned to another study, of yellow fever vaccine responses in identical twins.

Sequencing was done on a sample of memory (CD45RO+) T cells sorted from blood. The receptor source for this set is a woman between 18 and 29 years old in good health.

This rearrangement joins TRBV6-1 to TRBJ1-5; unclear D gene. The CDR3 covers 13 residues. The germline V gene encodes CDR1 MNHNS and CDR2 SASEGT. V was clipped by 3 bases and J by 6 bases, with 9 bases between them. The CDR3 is CASSDAWGQPQHF. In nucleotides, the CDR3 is TGTGCCAGCAGTGACGCTTGGGGTCAGCCCCAGCATTTT.

CDR3 sequence: CASSSGAAPGELFF. The CDR3 nucleotides are TGTGCCAGCAGTTCAGGAGCGGCTCCCGGGGAGCTGTTTTTT. The rearrangement joins TRBV12-3 or TRBV12-4 to TRBJ2-2, with TRBD2 as a possible D gene (5 bases). This CDR3 has 14 amino acids. V was trimmed by 4 bases and J by 6 bases, leaving 12 bases between them.

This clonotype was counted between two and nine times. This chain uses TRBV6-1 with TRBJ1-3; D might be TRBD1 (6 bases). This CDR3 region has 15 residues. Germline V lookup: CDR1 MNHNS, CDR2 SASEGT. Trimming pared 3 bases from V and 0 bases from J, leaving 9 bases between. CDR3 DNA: TGTGCCAGCAGTGAGGGGGACACCTCTGGAAACACCATATATTTT. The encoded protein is CASSEGDTSGNTIYF.

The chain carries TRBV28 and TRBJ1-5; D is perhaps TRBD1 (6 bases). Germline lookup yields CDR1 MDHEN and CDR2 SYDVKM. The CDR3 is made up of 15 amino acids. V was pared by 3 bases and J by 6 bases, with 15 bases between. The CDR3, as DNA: TGTGCCAGCAGTTTTACCGGGGGCGAGGGTCAGCCCCAGCATTTT. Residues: CASSFTGGEGQPQHF.

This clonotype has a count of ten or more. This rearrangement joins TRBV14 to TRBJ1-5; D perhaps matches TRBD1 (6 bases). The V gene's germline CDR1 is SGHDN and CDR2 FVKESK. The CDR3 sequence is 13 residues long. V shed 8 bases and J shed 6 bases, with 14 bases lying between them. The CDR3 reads CASPRGGSQPQHF. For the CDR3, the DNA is TGTGCCAGCCCTAGGGGGGGGTCTCAGCCCCAGCATTTT.

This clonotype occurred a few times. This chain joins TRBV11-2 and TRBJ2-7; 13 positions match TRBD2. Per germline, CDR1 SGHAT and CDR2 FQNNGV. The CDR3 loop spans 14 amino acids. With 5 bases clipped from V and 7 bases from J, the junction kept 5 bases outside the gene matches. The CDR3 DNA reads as TGTGCCAGCAGCCCCGGACTAGCGGGGGTTGAGCAGTACGTC. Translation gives CASSPGLAGVEQYV.

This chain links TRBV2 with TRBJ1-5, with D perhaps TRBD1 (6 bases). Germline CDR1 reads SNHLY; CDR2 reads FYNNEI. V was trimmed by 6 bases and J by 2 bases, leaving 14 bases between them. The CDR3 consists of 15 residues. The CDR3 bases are TGTGCCAGCAGGGACACAGGGATGGGCAATCAGCCCCAGCATTTT. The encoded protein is CASRDTGMGNQPQHF.

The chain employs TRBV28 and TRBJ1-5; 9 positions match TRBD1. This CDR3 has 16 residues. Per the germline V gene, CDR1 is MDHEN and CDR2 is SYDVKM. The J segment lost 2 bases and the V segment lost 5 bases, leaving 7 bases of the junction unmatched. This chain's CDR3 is CASSENRGLGNQPQHF. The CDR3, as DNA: TGTGCCAGCAGTGAGAACAGGGGGCTTGGCAATCAGCCCCAGCATTTT.

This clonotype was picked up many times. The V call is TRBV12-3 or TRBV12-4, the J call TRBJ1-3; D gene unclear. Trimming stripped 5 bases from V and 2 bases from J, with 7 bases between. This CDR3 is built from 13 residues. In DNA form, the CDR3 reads TGTGCCAGCAGTGACTCCACTGGAAACACCATATATTTT. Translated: CASSDSTGNTIYF.

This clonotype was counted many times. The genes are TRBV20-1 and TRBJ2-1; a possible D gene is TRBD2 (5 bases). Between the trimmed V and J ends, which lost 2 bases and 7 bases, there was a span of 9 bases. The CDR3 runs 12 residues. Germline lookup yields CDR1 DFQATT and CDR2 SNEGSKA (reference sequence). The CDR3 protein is CSARRTGNEQFF. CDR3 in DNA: TGCAGTGCTAGAAGGACTGGAAATGAGCAGTTCTTC.

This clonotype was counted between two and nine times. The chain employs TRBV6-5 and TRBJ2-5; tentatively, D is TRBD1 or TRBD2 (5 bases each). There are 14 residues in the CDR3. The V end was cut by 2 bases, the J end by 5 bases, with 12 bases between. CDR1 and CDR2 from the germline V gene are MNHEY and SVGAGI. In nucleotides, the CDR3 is TGTGCCAGCAGTTACGGGGTCGGGGCGGAGACCCAGTACTTC. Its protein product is CASSYGVGAETQYF.

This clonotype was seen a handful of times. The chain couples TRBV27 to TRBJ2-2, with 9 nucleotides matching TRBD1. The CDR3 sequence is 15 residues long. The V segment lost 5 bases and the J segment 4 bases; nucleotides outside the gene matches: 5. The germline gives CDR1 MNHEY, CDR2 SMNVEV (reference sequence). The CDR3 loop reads CASSPRDRVTGELFF. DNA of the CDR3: TGTGCCAGCAGTCCCCGGGACAGGGTCACCGGGGAGCTGTTTTTT.

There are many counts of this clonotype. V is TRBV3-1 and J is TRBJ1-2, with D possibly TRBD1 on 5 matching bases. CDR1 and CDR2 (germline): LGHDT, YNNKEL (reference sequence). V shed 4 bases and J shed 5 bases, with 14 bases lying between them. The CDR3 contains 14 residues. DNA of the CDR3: TGTGCCAGCAGCCCCTTCACGGGGGGTTATGGCTACACCTTC. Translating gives CASSPFTGGYGYTF. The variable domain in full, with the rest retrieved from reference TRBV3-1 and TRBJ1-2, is DTAVSQTPKYLVTQMGNDKSIKCEQNLGHDTMYWYKQDSKKFLKIMFSYNNKELIINETVPNRFSPKSPDKAHLNLHINSLELGDSAVYFCASSPFTGGYGYTFGSGTRLTVV.

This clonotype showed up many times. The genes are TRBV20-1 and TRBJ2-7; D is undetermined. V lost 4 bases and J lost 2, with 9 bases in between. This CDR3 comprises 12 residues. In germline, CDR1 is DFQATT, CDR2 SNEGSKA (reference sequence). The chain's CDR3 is CSAKASPYEQYV. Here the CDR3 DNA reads TGCAGTGCTAAGGCCTCTCCCTACGAGCAGTACGTC.

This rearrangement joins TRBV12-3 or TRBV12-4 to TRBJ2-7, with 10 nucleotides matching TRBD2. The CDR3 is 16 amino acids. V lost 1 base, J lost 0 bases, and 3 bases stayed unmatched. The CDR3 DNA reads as TGTGCCAGCAGTTTAGGGACTAGCGGTTACTCCTACGAGCAGTACTTC. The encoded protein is CASSLGTSGYSYEQYF.

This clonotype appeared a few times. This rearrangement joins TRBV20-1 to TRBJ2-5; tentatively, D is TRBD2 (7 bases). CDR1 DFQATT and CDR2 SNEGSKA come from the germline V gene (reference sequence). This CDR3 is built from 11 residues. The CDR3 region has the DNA TGCAGCATGAGGGGGGGAGAGACCCAGTACTTC. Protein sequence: CSMRGGETQYF.

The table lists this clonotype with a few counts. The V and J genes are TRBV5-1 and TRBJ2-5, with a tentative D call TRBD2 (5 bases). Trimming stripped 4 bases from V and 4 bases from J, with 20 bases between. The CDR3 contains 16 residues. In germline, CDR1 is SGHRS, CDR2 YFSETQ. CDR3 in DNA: TGCGCCAGCAGCCGGGTGGGGTCGGCTAGCCGAGAGACCCAGTACTTC. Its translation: CASSRVGSASRETQYF. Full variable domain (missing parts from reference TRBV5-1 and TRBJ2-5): KAGVTQTPRYLIKTRGQQVTLSCSPISGHRSVSWYQQTPGQGLQFLFEYFSETQRNKGNFPGRFSGRQFSNSRSEMNVSTLELGDSALYLCASSRVGSASRETQYFGPGTRLLVL.

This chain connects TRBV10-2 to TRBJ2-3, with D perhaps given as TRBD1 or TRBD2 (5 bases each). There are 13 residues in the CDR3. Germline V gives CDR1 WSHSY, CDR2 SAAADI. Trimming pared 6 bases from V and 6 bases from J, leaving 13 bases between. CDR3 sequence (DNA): TGCGCCAGCAGCCGAGGGGTCATTGATACGCAGTATTTT. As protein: CASSRGVIDTQYF.

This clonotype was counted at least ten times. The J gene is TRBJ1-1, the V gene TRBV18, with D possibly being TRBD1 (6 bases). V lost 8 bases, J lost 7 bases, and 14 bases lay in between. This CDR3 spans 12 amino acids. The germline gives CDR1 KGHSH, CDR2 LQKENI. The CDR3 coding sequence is TGTGCCAGCCACAGGGACGCCCTTGAAGCTTTCTTT. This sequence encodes CASHRDALEAFF.

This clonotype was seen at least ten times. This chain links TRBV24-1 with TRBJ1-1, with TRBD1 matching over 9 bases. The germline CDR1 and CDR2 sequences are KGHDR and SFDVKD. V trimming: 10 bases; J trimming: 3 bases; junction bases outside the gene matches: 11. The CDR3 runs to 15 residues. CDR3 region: CATSPGTGSDTEAFF. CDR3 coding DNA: TGTGCCACGAGTCCCGGGACAGGGTCGGACACTGAAGCTTTCTTT.

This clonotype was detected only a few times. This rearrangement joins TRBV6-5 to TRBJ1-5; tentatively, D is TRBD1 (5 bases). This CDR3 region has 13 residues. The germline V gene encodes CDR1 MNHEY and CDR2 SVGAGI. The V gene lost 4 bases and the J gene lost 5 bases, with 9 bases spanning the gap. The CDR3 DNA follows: TGTGCCAGCAGTTGGGGGAAAGATCAGCCCCAGCATTTT. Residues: CASSWGKDQPQHF.

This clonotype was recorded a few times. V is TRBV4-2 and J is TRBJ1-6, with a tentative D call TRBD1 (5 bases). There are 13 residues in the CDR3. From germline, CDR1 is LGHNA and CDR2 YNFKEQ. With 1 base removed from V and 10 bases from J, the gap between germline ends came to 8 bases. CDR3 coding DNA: TGTGCCAGCAGCCAAGCAAGGGACTCACCCCTCCACTTT. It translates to CASSQARDSPLHF.

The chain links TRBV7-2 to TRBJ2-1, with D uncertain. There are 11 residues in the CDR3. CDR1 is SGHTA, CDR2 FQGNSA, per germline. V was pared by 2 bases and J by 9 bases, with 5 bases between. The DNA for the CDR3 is TGTGCCAGCAGCTTAATCCTTGAGCAGTTCTTC. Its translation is CASSLILEQFF.

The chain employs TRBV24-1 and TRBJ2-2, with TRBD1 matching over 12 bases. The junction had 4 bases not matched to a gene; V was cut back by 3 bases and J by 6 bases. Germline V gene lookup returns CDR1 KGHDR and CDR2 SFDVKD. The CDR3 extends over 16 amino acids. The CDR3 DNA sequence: TGTGCCACCAGTGATCATGGGACAGGGGGCTCCGGGGAGCTGTTTTTT. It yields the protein CATSDHGTGGSGELFF.

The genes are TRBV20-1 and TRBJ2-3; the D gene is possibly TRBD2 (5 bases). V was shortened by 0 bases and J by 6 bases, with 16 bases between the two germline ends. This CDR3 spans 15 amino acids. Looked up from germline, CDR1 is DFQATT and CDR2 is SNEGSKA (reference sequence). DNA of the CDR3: TGCAGTGCTAGAGATTTGATTTTCACGGGGGATACGCAGTATTTT. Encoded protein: CSARDLIFTGDTQYF.

The CDR3 bases are TGTGCCAGCAGCTTAGTCTGGGGGCTAGGGTACGAGCAGTACTTC. Its translation: CASSLVWGLGYEQYF. J is TRBJ2-7 and V is TRBV7-6, with D possibly being TRBD1 (6 bases). Trimming took off 1 base at V and 4 bases at J, with 14 bases between the two ends. Germline CDR1 and CDR2: SGHVS and FNYEAQ. The CDR3 spans 15 residues.

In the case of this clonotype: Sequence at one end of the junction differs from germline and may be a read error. The CDR3 loop reads CASSLAATWEF. CDR3 nucleotide sequence: TGTGCCAGCAGCTTAGCCGCCACGTGGGAGTTT. The chain couples TRBV7-9 to TRBJ1-1; D call uncertain. Germline CDR1 is SEHNR and CDR2 is FQNEAQ (reference sequence). The CDR3 contains 11 residues.

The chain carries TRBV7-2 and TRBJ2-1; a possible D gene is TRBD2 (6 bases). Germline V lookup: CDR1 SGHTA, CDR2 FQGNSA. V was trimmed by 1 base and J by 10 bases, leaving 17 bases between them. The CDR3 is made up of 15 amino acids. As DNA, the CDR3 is TGTGCCAGCAGCTTAGTTAGAAGCCCGGCGGGGGAGCAGTTCTTC. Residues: CASSLVRSPAGEQFF.

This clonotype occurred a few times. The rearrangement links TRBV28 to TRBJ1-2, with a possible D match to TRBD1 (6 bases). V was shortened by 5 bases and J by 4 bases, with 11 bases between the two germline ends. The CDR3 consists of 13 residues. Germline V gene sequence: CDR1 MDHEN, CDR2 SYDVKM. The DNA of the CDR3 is TGTGCCAGCAGTGACAGGCCCTCCTATGGCTACACCTTC. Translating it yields CASSDRPSYGYTF.